This record covers a single T cell receptor (beta chain). Other DNA variants within this sample encode the same CDR3. The source of the sample is a study of blood T cell repertoires in COVID-19. In the study overall: T cells, B-cell-depleted T cells, or PBMCs provided the cDNA or gDNA that served as material.

CDR1 SGHRS and CDR2 YFSETQ come from the germline V gene. CDR3 size: 15 residues. The V gene end was trimmed by 0 bases and the J gene end by 3 bases; junction bases not matched to a gene: 3. Here immunoSEQ multiplex PCR was the method, and the copy in TCRdb shows in-frame clones only, minus some. The sample shows 260,000 or so clones, over 75% of them seen only once. Material: peripheral blood. This clonotype was obtained from a human donor in a cohort sampled during active COVID-19. The chain uses TRBV5-1 and TRBJ2-3; TRBD2 matches at 8 bases. CDR3 sequence: CASSLEGLGTDTQYF. DNA for the CDR3: TGCGCCAGCAGCTTGGAGGGACTAGGTACAGATACGCAGTATTTT.